The T cell receptor (beta chain) under discussion was sequenced for a study of memory CD4+ T cells and cytomegalovirus serostatus. Study in general: This sample comes from healthy Belgian adults, fewer than ten CMV seropositive, 20 to 25 seronegative.

Concerning this clone: Its specificity is not known.

Study-wide results and caveats: A US-trained random forest predicted CMV serostatus with median AUC around 0.9.

Clones were sequenced by immunoSEQ multiplex PCR, and TCRdb holds only the in-frame ones, with some missing. The sample includes 20,000 to 30,000 clones, about 71% seen only once; the top ten take around 1%. The sort gate was single viable CD3+CD4+CD8-CD45RO+ cells for memory CD4+ T cells. Serum IgG to CMV pp150, pp28, p38 and p52 defined serostatus. This CDR3 spans 15 amino acids. Germline V CDR1 and CDR2: SGHDT, YYEEEE. V was cut by 5 bases and J by 1 base, with 15 bases left in between. Sequencing was done on a sample of memory CD4+ T cells from blood. The chain combines TRBV5-6 with TRBJ1-1; D ambiguous. The TCR originated in an adult in good health and CMV-seronegative. Here the CDR3 reads CASRPLALANTEAFF. For the CDR3, the DNA is TGTGCCAGCAGACCCCTGGCACTGGCGAACACTGAAGCTTTCTTT.